The 28 T cell receptor delta chains presented below share a single source sample, sequenced in a study of DNA immune sequencing with unique molecular identifiers. Primers for all 8 TRDV and 4 TRDJ genes amplified genomic DNA in 32-plex. In about 3 barcoding PCR cycles, molecules received a 12-nucleotide UMI, then adapter PCR followed. TCRdb redid the clone calls on the multiplex PCR reads with CATT. Of 2,000 or so delta-chain clones in the sample, about 20% were seen once. Material for sequencing was gamma-delta T cells from PBMCs. The source of these receptors is a human donor in good health.

Of note for this clone: A far larger clone is just one base off, so this is likely a read error. The same CDR3 arises from other DNA sequences in this sample as well. The V gene is TRDV2, the J gene TRDJ3; 8 positions agree with TRDD3. The CDR3 loop spans 18 amino acids. Germline loops: CDR1 GEAIGNYY, CDR2 EKD. J was trimmed by 1 base and V by 4 bases; bases with no gene match: 8. The CDR3 here is CACDSTGGASWDTRQMFF. CDR3 DNA: TGTGCCTGTGATAGTACTGGGGGCGCTTCCTGGGACACCCGACAGATGTTTTTC.

This chain connects TRDV1 to TRDJ1; 10 nucleotides match TRDD3. V was pared by 5 bases and J by 4 bases, with 19 bases of the junction left unmatched. The CDR3 has 19 residues. Germline values: CDR1 TSWWSYY, CDR2 QGS. DNA of the CDR3: TGTGCTCTTGGGCCAACTACGGCCCTGGGGGATATAACGCGCGATAAACTCATCTTT. Amino acids: CALGPTTALGDITRDKLIF.

In regard to this clone: The TCRdb protein, from a much larger clone, departs from this DNA's translation at residue 4, likely by read error; the protein shown derives from the DNA. The V call is TRDV1, the J call TRDJ1; 10 bases align to TRDD3. Germline V gene sequence: CDR1 TSWWSYY, CDR2 QGS. The length of the CDR3 is 24 residues. CDR3: CALWEPSVLLLRGGYKVYTDKLIF. The CDR3 DNA follows: TGTGCTCTTTGGGAACCGTCGGTCCTACTACTACGTGGGGGATACAAAGTGTACACCGATAAACTCATCTTT.

About this clone: It differs at one base from a far larger clone, so likely a read error. The rearrangement links TRDV2 to TRDJ1, with a tentative D call TRDD3 (6 bases). Germline V gene lookup returns CDR1 GEAIGNYY and CDR2 EKD. There are 22 residues in the CDR3. CDR3 nucleotide sequence: TGTGCCTGTGACCCCGTCCAGGTGAATGGGGGTCAAGATCTCCACTACACCGATAATCTCATCTTT. Amino acid sequence: CACDPVQVNGGQDLHYTDNLIF.

For this clone: A single base is all that separates this from a far larger clone, so a read error is likely. Additional DNA sequences in this sample encode the identical CDR3. This chain uses TRDV1 with TRDJ1; 12 bases line up with TRDD3. The CDR3 covers 24 residues. Trimming cost V 5 bases and J 5 bases; bases outside gene matches: 33. In germline, CDR1 is TSWWSYY, CDR2 QGS. The CDR3 sequence: CALGRTWRYALLGDTAAVTDKLIF. For the CDR3, the DNA is TGTGCTCTTGGGCGAACGTGGCGTTACGCATTACTGGGGGATACAGCGGCGGTCACAGATAAACTCATCTTT.

A word on this clone: A read error may account for a junction end that differs from germline. This chain links TRDV1 with TRDJ1; 7 nucleotides agree with TRDD3. This CDR3 has 25 residues. Germline V CDR1 and CDR2: TSWWSYY, QGS. The CDR3 nucleotides read TGTGCTCTTGGGACAATTCCGCCACCCTTTGTACTGGGGATTTCGTACCGGACGTACACCGAAAAACTCATCTTT. Its protein product is CALGTIPPPFVLGISYRTYTEKLIF.

There are a few counts of this clone. A far more abundant clone sits one base away, making this likely a read error. V and J are TRDV2 and TRDJ1, with TRDD3 matching 9 bases. The CDR3 loop spans 18 amino acids. Germline CDR1 is GEAIGNYY and CDR2 is EKD. After removal of 0 bases from V and 0 bases from J, the junction contained 10 bases not matched to a gene. The CDR3 bases are TGTGCCTGTGACACCCTACTGGGGGACCACTTTTACACCGATAAACTCATCTTT. This encodes CACDTLLGDHFYTDKLIF.

This clone was recorded a few times. This likely came from a read error, as a far larger clone is one base away. The V gene is TRDV3, the J gene TRDJ1; 10 nucleotides match TRDD3. CDR1 is TVYSNPD and CDR2 is GDNSRS in the germline V gene (reference sequence). The CDR3 is made up of 21 amino acids. The V segment lost 4 bases and the J segment 1 base; nucleotides outside the gene matches: 27. CDR3 sequence reads: CASTPSIQSFTGGFFTDKLIF. The DNA for the CDR3 is TGTGCCTCCACTCCCTCAATCCAGTCTTTTACTGGGGGATTCTTCACCGATAAACTCATCTTT.

This chain links TRDV1 with TRDJ1, with 7 bases aligning to TRDD3. The CDR3 is 16 residues long. V trimming: 6 bases; J trimming: 0 bases; junction bases outside the gene matches: 10. Germline V gene sequence: CDR1 TSWWSYY, CDR2 QGS. CDR3 nucleotides: TGTGCTCTTGGTTATGGGGGACTCCAGTACACCGATAAACTCATCTTT. This gives the protein CALGYGGLQYTDKLIF.

This clone is classed as medium-sized. The rearrangement joins TRDV1 to TRDJ1, with 11 bases that match TRDD3. Losses at the gene ends were 6 bases for V and 2 bases for J; bases not matched to a gene: 26. Looked up from germline, CDR1 is TSWWSYY and CDR2 is QGS. This CDR3 is 22 amino acids long. CDR3 region: CALGSRNSVPSYWGIRTDKLIF. Written as DNA, the CDR3 is TGTGCTCTTGGATCCCGTAACAGTGTGCCTTCCTACTGGGGGATAAGGACCGATAAACTCATCTTT.

This clone was seen a few times. The rearrangement uses TRDV1 and TRDJ1; the match to TRDD3 covers 8 bases. The V gene end was trimmed by 2 bases and the J gene end by 0 bases; junction bases not matched to a gene: 29. The CDR3 is made up of 24 amino acids. CDR1 TSWWSYY and CDR2 QGS come from the germline V gene. The CDR3 DNA follows: TGTGCTCTTGGGGAAGGAGTATGGATCGGCTCCTACGCTCTGGGGATACCTCACACCGATAAACTCATCTTT. Translated, it gives CALGEGVWIGSYALGIPHTDKLIF.

The chain is built from TRDV1 and TRDJ1; 11 bases align to TRDD3. After removal of 1 base from V and 4 bases from J, the junction contained 35 bases not matched to a gene. Germline lookup yields CDR1 TSWWSYY and CDR2 QGS. There are 26 residues in the CDR3. The CDR3 nucleotides are TGTGCTCTTGGGGAACCGCCCCGACCCTTTTTGTGGCGAGAGTACTGGGGGATAGGGTCGGACGATAAACTCATCTTT. Its protein product is CALGEPPRPFLWREYWGIGSDDKLIF.

By proportion, this clone is medium-sized. The chain couples TRDV2 to TRDJ1, with 12 bases fitting TRDD3. The germline gives CDR1 GEAIGNYY, CDR2 EKD. The CDR3 runs to 21 residues. J gave up 3 bases and V 1 base, and 20 bases lay outside the gene matches. CDR3 sequence reads: CACDTFWGIREGLGDPDKLIF. The CDR3 coding sequence is TGTGCCTGTGACACGTTCTGGGGGATACGCGAGGGTCTTGGTGACCCCGATAAACTCATCTTT.

Within the sample, this clone is medium-sized. Other nucleotide sequences from this sample produce the same CDR3. This chain links TRDV2 with TRDJ1, with 13 bases aligning to TRDD3. V shed 0 bases and J 3 bases; nucleotides not matched to a gene: 9. This CDR3 spans 18 amino acids. Germline loops: CDR1 GEAIGNYY, CDR2 EKD. The chain's CDR3 is CACDTLPTGGYDADKLIF. The DNA of the CDR3 is TGTGCCTGTGACACCCTCCCTACTGGGGGATACGACGCCGATAAACTCATCTTT.

For this clone: A read error is the likely source, as a far larger clone sits one nucleotide away. The V gene is TRDV1, the J gene TRDJ1; D perhaps matches TRDD2 (9 bases). This CDR3 comprises 23 residues. The germline CDR1 and CDR2 sequences are TSWWSYY and QGS. The CDR3 region is CALGELQAFLPWWGIFEGGKHIF. CDR3 bases: TGTGCTCTTGGGGAACTACAAGCCTTCCTACCGTGGTGGGGGATTTTCGAGGGAGGTAAACACATCTTT.

This clone has only a few counts. The V gene is TRDV1, the J gene TRDJ1, with 12 bases fitting TRDD3. CDR3 length: 24 residues. Germline V gene lookup returns CDR1 TSWWSYY and CDR2 QGS. J gave up 0 bases and V 1 base, and 24 bases lay outside the gene matches. The DNA of the CDR3 is TGTGCTCTTGGGGAACGTTCGATGAGCCTACCTGGGGGATACGCCCCGATGTACACCGATAAACTCATCTTT. Protein product: CALGERSMSLPGGYAPMYTDKLIF.

To note about this clone: A far bigger clonotype differs at one base, so this is likely a read error. The V and J genes are TRDV2 and TRDJ1; the match to TRDD3 covers 9 bases. With V trimmed by 2 bases and J by 1 base, 7 bases remained unmatched. CDR3 size: 16 residues. Per germline, CDR1 GEAIGNYY and CDR2 EKD. CDR3 residues: CACDRLLGEGTDKLIF. In DNA, the CDR3 is TGTGCCTGTGACAGACTACTGGGGGAAGGCACCGATAAACTCATCTTT.

Worth noting for this clone: Since a far larger clone is one base different, this is likely a read error. Other DNA sequences in this sample translate to the same CDR3. The chain couples TRDV1 to TRDJ1; 9 bases map to TRDD3. V was clipped by 2 bases and J by 1 base; unmatched bases: 32. This CDR3 region has 25 residues. Germline lookup yields CDR1 TSWWSYY and CDR2 QGS. The CDR3 sequence: CALGESYPHLINLVLGDLSTDKLIF. The CDR3 DNA sequence: TGTGCTCTTGGGGAATCTTATCCCCACCTAATTAATCTCGTACTGGGGGACCTCTCCACCGATAAACTCATCTTT.

This clone was seen only a few times. The likely explanation is a read error, given a far larger clone one base away. The J gene is TRDJ3, the V gene TRDV2; 9 bases match TRDD3. The V gene's germline CDR1 is GEAIGNYY and CDR2 EKD. This CDR3 region has 18 residues. This chain's CDR3 is CSCDTAGIRDWDTRQMFF. CDR3 nucleotides: TGTTCCTGTGACACGGCGGGGATACGCGATTGGGACACCCGACAGATGTTTTTC.

By sample fraction, this clone is large (0.1 to 1%). The sample carries other DNA sequences with the same CDR3. V is TRDV2 and J is TRDJ3, with D tentatively TRDD3 (6 bases). The V end was cut by 0 bases, the J end by 0 bases, with 14 bases between. Germline-derived CDR1 and CDR2 are GEAIGNYY and EKD. CDR3 length: 19 amino acids. The CDR3 loop is CACDTVVGGGSWDTRQMFF. The CDR3 nucleotides read TGTGCCTGTGACACCGTTGTGGGGGGGGGCTCCTGGGACACCCGACAGATGTTTTTC.

To note about this clone: The TCRdb protein comes from a much larger clone and disagrees with this DNA's translation at residue 11, likely due to a read error; the protein given here is derived from the DNA. The V gene is TRDV1, the J gene TRDJ1; a possible D gene is TRDD3 (7 bases). V was trimmed by 0 bases and J by 0 bases, leaving 35 bases between them. The CDR3 runs to 24 residues. CDR1 and CDR2 from the germline V gene are TSWWSYY and QGS. The CDR3, as DNA: TGTGCTCTTGGGGAACTTCTATACCTTCCCGCCGTACTGGGGTCTATAGATGACACCGATAAACTCATCTTT. Amino acids: CALGELLYLPAVLGSIDDTDKLIF.

For this clone: It differs at one base from a far larger clone, so likely a read error. This chain connects TRDV2 to TRDJ1, with D maybe TRDD3 (5 bases). The CDR3 is made up of 16 amino acids. CDR1 and CDR2 (germline): GEAIGNYY, EKD. V was cut by 3 bases and J by 1 base, with 17 bases left in between. The CDR3 nucleotides read TGTGCCTGTGACGGACTACTGGTGGAAGGCACCGATAAACTCATCTTT. It is translated as CACDGLLVEGTDKLIF.

In its sample, this clone is medium-sized (0.01 to 0.1%). In the same sample, other DNA sequences code for this CDR3. V and J are TRDV2 and TRDJ3; a possible D gene is TRDD3 (5 bases). Trimming left V 0 bases short and J 0 bases short, with 11 bases between. Germline loops: CDR1 GEAIGNYY, CDR2 EKD. The CDR3 is 18 amino acids. CDR3 coding DNA: TGTGCCTGTGACACCGTGGGGTTCAGCTCCTGGGACACCCGACAGATGTTTTTC. Amino acids: CACDTVGFSSWDTRQMFF.

Of note for this clone: TCRdb's protein, taken from a much larger clone, differs from this DNA's translation at residue 10, likely owing to a read error; the protein displayed comes from the DNA. The chain links TRDV2 to TRDJ1; tentative D call: TRDD3 (6 bases). Looked up from germline, CDR1 is GEAIGNYY and CDR2 is EKD. This CDR3 comprises 19 residues. V lost 0 bases and J lost 4, with 26 bases in between. DNA for the CDR3: TGTGCCTGTGACACCGTGGGAAACTTGGTGATACGTGACGGCGATAAACTCATCTTT. Translating gives CACDTVGNLVIRDGDKLIF.

Worth noting for this clone: A far larger clone is one base from this, pointing to a likely read error. This chain uses TRDV2 with TRDJ1, with D possibly matching TRDD3 (6 bases). V dropped 4 bases and J dropped 0 bases, with 20 bases sitting between them. Germline loops: CDR1 GEAIGNYY, CDR2 EKD. CDR3 length equals 17 residues. For the CDR3, the DNA is TGTGCCTGTGAATCCATAATGGGGGTTGCCTACACCGATAAACTCATCTTT. It codes for CACESIMGVAYTDKLIF.

A note on this clone: A read error is the likely source, as a far larger clone sits one nucleotide away. The sample holds other DNA sequences that translate to the same CDR3. This chain uses TRDV1 with TRDJ1, with TRDD3 identical over 10 bases. Looked up from germline, CDR1 is TSWWSYY and CDR2 is QGS. The CDR3 totals 22 residues. The CDR3 region is CALGELEGNFGGYMLITDKLIF. The CDR3 DNA sequence: TGTGCTCTAGGGGAACTAGAGGGAAACTTTGGGGGATACATGCTAATCACCGATAAACTCATCTTT.

Turning to this clone: The TCRdb protein comes from a much larger clone and disagrees with this DNA's translation at residue 11, likely due to a read error; the protein given here is derived from the DNA. The chain uses TRDV2 and TRDJ3; 11 positions match TRDD3. CDR1 GEAIGNYY and CDR2 EKD come from the germline V gene. CDR3 length: 18 residues. The CDR3 sequence: CACDILGDSSCDTRQMFF. The CDR3, as DNA: TGTGCCTGTGACATACTGGGGGATAGCTCCTGCGACACCCGACAGATGTTTTTC.

By share of the sample, this clone is medium-sized. The CDR3, as DNA: TGTGCCTGTGACCTACTGGGGAAGGCCTCCTGGGACACCCGACAGATGTTTTTC. This codes for CACDLLGKASWDTRQMFF. The chain is built from TRDV2 and TRDJ3; 7 nucleotides agree with TRDD3. Germline CDR1 GEAIGNYY, CDR2 EKD. The CDR3 loop spans 18 amino acids. V shed 3 bases, J shed 0 bases, and the junction held 7 bases outside the gene matches.